This T cell receptor beta chain was sequenced during a study of cytomegalovirus exposure and HLA in healthy donors. The PCR contained 60 Vbeta and 13 Jbeta primers. TCRdb's copy holds only in-frame clones and misses some; the assay was immunoSEQ multiplex PCR. The record lists about 72,000 clones, of which the ten most abundant hold about an eighth. In germline, CDR1 is MNHEY, CDR2 SVGAGI. The CDR3 is 14 residues long. Unmatched junction bases numbered 12, after V lost 7 bases and J lost 6 bases. This clonotype was sampled from a man in his forties or fifties in good health and CMV-seropositive. The chain combines TRBV6-5 with TRBJ2-7, with 7 bases lining up with TRBD2. The sample taken for sequencing was PBMCs. CDR3 protein: CASTLGGGTREQYF. DNA for the CDR3: TGTGCCAGCACCCTGGGCGGGGGTACGCGCGAGCAGTACTTC.